The 16 T cell receptor beta chains below come from one sample, sequenced in a study of cytomegalovirus exposure and HLA in healthy donors. Primers for the PCR totalled 60 Vbeta and 13 Jbeta. Some clones are missing from TCRdb's copy, which holds only in-frame ones; the method was immunoSEQ multiplex PCR. The sample includes fewer than 250,000 clones, around three quarters of them seen just once. Sequencing was done on a sample of PBMCs. The receptor source for this set is a woman under 30 in good health and CMV-seronegative.

This clone occurred once. The chain has TRBV5-6 and TRBJ1-6, with D possibly TRBD1 on 6 matching bases. Germline V gene sequence: CDR1 SGHDT, CDR2 YYEEEE. Deletions cut 4 bases from V and 6 bases from J, with 17 bases between. The CDR3 totals 16 residues. Here the CDR3 DNA reads TGTGCCAGCAGCCCCATCCGCGACAGGCCTAATTCACCCCTCCACTTT. Protein: CASSPIRDRPNSPLHF.

This chain uses TRBV6-6 with TRBJ2-5; 13 bases are a match to TRBD2. Losses at the gene ends were 6 bases for V and 0 bases for J; bases not matched to a gene: 4. This CDR3 contains 16 residues. CDR1 is MNHNY and CDR2 is SVGAGI in the germline V gene (reference sequence). The CDR3 here is CASRRGTSGDQETQYF. CDR3 sequence (DNA): TGTGCCAGCAGACGTGGGACTAGCGGGGACCAAGAGACCCAGTACTTC.

The chain has TRBV6-5 and TRBJ1-1, with D perhaps matching TRBD1 (6 bases). CDR1 and CDR2 from the germline V gene are MNHEY and SVGAGI. V was cut by 6 bases and J by 2 bases, with 13 bases left in between. The CDR3 is made up of 14 amino acids. The CDR3 loop is CASSSGRGNTEAFF. The CDR3 nucleotides are TGTGCCAGCAGCTCAGGCAGGGGAAACACTGAAGCTTTCTTT.

This clone has only one observation. This chain links TRBV30 with TRBJ1-6; D may be TRBD1 (6 bases). Germline values: CDR1 GTSNPN, CDR2 SVGIG (reference sequence). V gave up 0 bases and J gave up 6 bases, with 6 bases separating them. The CDR3 is made up of 13 amino acids. The CDR3 nucleotides are TGTGCCTGGAGTGTAGGGGGTAATTCACCCCTCCACTTT. Its translation is CAWSVGGNSPLHF.

This clone was seen once. The CDR3 protein is CATSRQGYENTGELFF. The CDR3 DNA sequence: TGTGCCACCAGCAGGCAGGGGTACGAGAACACCGGGGAGCTGTTTTTT. The chain uses TRBV15 and TRBJ2-2, with D perhaps matching TRBD1 (6 bases). This CDR3 comprises 16 residues. The germline V and J ends were trimmed by 3 bases and 1 base, with 12 bases remaining between them. Per germline, CDR1 LNHNV and CDR2 YYDKDF (reference sequence).

Of note for this clone: The junction differs from germline at one of its ends, possibly a read error. This rearrangement joins TRBV6-5 to TRBJ2-7, with D possibly called TRBD1 or TRBD2 (6 bases each). Germline-derived CDR1 and CDR2 are MNHEY and SVGAGI. The CDR3 contains 13 residues. The CDR3 coding sequence is TGTGCCAGCATTTACAGGGAGGCCTACGAGCAGTACTTC. It specifies CASIYREAYEQYF.

This clone occurred once. The chain has TRBV7-2 and TRBJ2-5; possible D gene TRBD2, 7 bases. The CDR3 has 15 amino acids. Germline lookup yields CDR1 SGHTA and CDR2 FQGNSA. Deletions cut 1 base from V and 5 bases from J, with 14 bases between. For the CDR3, the DNA is TGTGCCAGCAGCTTAGAAACAGGGAGGGGTGAGACCCAGTACTTC. It encodes CASSLETGRGETQYF.

The chain couples TRBV5-1 to TRBJ2-2; D might be TRBD1 or TRBD2, each matching 5 bases. V was cut by 4 bases and J by 6 bases, with 13 bases left in between. CDR1 is SGHRS, CDR2 YFSETQ, per germline. This CDR3 spans 14 amino acids. CDR3 amino acids: CASSLDLGPGELFF. The CDR3 nucleotides read TGCGCCAGCAGCCTGGACTTGGGGCCCGGGGAGCTGTTTTTT.

The chain employs TRBV28 and TRBJ1-1; unclear D gene. The CDR3 has 15 amino acids. CDR1 is MDHEN and CDR2 is SYDVKM in the germline V gene. V was trimmed by 4 bases and J by 5 bases, leaving 17 bases between them. The CDR3 reads CASSSYQAAGTEAFF. In nucleotides, the CDR3 is TGTGCCAGCAGTTCATATCAGGCGGCGGGGACTGAAGCTTTCTTT.

This chain connects TRBV29-1 to TRBJ1-1; maybe TRBD1 (5 bases). CDR3 length equals 13 residues. CDR1 SQVTM and CDR2 ANQGSEA come from the germline V gene. The ends were cut back, 8 bases at V and 1 base at J, with 14 bases in the middle. CDR3 coding DNA: TGCAGCACCCAATGGGGGGAGAACACTGAAGCTTTCTTT. Protein product: CSTQWGENTEAFF. The whole variable domain, remainder taken from reference TRBV29-1 and TRBJ1-1, is SAVISQKPSRDICQRGTSLTIQCQVDSQVTMMFWYRQQPGQSLTLIATANQGSEATYESGFVIDKFPISRPNLTFSTLTVSNMSPEDSSIYLCSTQWGENTEAFFGQGTRLTVV.

The chain carries TRBV30 and TRBJ2-2; 7 bases agree with TRBD2. The V and J ends lost 1 base and 4 bases, in that order; junction bases with no gene match: 12. CDR1 is GTSNPN and CDR2 is SVGIG in the germline V gene (reference sequence). The CDR3 contains 17 residues. The CDR3 DNA sequence: TGTGCCTGGAGTGGATTGGCGGGAGAGGAGGTCACCGGGGAGCTGTTTTTT. Protein sequence: CAWSGLAGEEVTGELFF.

V is TRBV2 and J is TRBJ2-4; tentative D call: TRBD1 (6 bases). The V gene lost 6 bases and the J gene lost 2 bases, with 11 bases spanning the gap. There are 14 residues in the CDR3. Germline CDR1 and CDR2: SNHLY and FYNNEI. The DNA of the CDR3 is TGTGCCAGCAGAGAGGGGGAGTCCAAAAACATTCAGTACTTC. This gives the protein CASREGESKNIQYF.

The chain is built from TRBV5-6 and TRBJ1-5; TRBD1 is a possible D gene (6 bases). Germline values: CDR1 SGHDT, CDR2 YYEEEE. The CDR3 contains 16 residues. With 0 bases removed from V and 4 bases from J, the gap between germline ends came to 14 bases. The CDR3 region has the DNA TGTGCCAGCAGCTTGGCCGGGGCAGGGGTTAATCAGCCCCAGCATTTT. Its protein product is CASSLAGAGVNQPQHF.

The chain carries TRBV6-1 and TRBJ1-5; D not resolved. The CDR3 consists of 14 residues. V was clipped by 4 bases and J by 1 base, with 8 bases between them. In germline, CDR1 is MNHNS, CDR2 SASEGT. The CDR3 DNA reads as TGTGCCAGCAGTGTTGGGCAGAGCAATCAGCCCCAGCATTTT. Its protein is CASSVGQSNQPQHF.

CDR3 coding DNA: TGTGCCAGCAGCTTAAGGACAGAGTCCAACACTGAAGCTTTCTTT. Translated: CASSLRTESNTEAFF. The chain has TRBV7-2 and TRBJ1-1; TRBD1 might be the D (6 bases). CDR3 length equals 15 residues. The V gene lost 2 bases and the J gene lost 2 bases, with 12 bases spanning the gap. The germline V gene has CDR1 SGHTA and CDR2 FQGNSA.

This chain uses TRBV18 with TRBJ2-3, with a possible D match to TRBD2 (5 bases). The CDR3 runs to 15 residues. V lost 4 bases, J lost 2 bases, and 13 bases lay in between. Germline V CDR1 and CDR2: KGHSH, LQKENI. The CDR3 is CASSLGYGDTDTQYF. The CDR3 DNA follows: TGTGCCAGCTCACTGGGGTACGGGGACACAGATACGCAGTATTTT. The full variable domain, with the rest looked up from reference TRBV18 and TRBJ2-3, is NAGVMQNPRHLVRRRGQEARLRCSPMKGHSHVYWYRQLPEEGLKFMVYLQKENIIDESGMPKERFSAEFPKEGPSILRIQQVVRGDSAAYFCASSLGYGDTDTQYFGPGTRLTVL.